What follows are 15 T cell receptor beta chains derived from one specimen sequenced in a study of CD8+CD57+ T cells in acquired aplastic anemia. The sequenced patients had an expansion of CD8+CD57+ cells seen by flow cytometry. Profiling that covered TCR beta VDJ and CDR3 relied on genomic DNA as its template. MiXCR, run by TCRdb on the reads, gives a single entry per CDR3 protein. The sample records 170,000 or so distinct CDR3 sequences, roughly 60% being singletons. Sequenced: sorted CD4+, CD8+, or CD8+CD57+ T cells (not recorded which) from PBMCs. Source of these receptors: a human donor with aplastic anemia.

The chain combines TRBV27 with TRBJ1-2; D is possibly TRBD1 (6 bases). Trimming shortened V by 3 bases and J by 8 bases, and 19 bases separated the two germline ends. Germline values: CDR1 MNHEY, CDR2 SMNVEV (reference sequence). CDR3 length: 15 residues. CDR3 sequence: CASSFTTGIRWGYTF. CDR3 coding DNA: TGTGCCAGCAGTTTCACCACAGGGATCCGGTGGGGCTACACCTTC.

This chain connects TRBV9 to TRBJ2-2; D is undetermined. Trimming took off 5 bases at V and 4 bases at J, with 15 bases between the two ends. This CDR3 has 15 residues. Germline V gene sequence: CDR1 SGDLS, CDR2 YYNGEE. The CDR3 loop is CASSRPGASTGELFF. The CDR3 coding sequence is TGTGCCAGCAGTCGACCGGGCGCGAGCACCGGGGAGCTGTTTTTT.

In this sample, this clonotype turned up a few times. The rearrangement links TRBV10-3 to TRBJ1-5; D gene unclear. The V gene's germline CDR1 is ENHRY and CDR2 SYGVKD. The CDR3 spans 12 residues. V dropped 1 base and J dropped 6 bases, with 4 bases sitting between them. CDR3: CAISELGQPQHF. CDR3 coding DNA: TGTGCCATCAGTGAGTTGGGTCAGCCCCAGCATTTT.

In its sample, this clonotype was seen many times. CDR3: CASSYPGTGELFF. As DNA, the CDR3 is TGTGCCAGTAGTTACCCGGGCACCGGGGAGCTGTTTTTT. The chain is built from TRBV19 and TRBJ2-2, with D uncertain. The germline V and J ends were trimmed by 5 bases and 4 bases, with 8 bases remaining between them. Germline CDR1 and CDR2: LNHDA and SQIVND (reference sequence). The length of the CDR3 is 13 residues.

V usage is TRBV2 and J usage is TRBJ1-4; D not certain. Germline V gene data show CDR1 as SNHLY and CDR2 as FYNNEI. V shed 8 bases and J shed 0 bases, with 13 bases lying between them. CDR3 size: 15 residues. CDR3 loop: CASPPSPATNEKLFF. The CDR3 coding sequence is TGTGCCAGCCCCCCGAGTCCTGCAACTAATGAAAAACTGTTTTTT.

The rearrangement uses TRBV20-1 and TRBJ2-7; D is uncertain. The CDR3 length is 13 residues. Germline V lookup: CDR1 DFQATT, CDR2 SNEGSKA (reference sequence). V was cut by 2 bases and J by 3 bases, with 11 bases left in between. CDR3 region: CSARLSYSYEQYF. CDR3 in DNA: TGCAGTGCTAGATTGAGCTATAGCTACGAGCAGTACTTC.

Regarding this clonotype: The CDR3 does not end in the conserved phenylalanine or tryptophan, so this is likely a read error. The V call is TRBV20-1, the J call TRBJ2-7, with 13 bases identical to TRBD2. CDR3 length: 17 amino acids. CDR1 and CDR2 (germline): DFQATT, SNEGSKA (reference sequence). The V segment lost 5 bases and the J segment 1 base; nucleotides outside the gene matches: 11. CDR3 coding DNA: TGCAGTGCTCCCGGGACTAGCGGGGATTTGAATTCCTACGAGCAGTACTGC. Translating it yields CSAPGTSGDLNSYEQYC.

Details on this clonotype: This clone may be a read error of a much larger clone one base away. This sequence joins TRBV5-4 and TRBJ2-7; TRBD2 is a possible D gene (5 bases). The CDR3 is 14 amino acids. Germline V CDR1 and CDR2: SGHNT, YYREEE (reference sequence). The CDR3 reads CASTAEAGSCEQYF. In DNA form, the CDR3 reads TGTGCCAGCACCGCGGAGGCAGGCTCCTGCGAGCAGTACTTC.

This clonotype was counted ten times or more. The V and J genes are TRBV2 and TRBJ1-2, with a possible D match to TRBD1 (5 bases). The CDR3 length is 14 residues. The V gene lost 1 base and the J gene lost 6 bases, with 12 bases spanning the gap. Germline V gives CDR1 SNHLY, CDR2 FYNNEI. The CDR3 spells CASSEGGGLDGYTF. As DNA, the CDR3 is TGTGCCAGCAGTGAAGGGGGGGGTTTGGATGGCTACACCTTC.

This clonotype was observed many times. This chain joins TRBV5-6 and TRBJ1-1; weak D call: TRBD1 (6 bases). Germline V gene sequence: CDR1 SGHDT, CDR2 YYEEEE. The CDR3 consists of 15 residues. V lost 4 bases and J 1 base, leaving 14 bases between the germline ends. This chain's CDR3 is CASSALTGTNTEAFF. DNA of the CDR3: TGTGCCAGCAGCGCTCTTACAGGGACGAACACTGAAGCTTTCTTT.

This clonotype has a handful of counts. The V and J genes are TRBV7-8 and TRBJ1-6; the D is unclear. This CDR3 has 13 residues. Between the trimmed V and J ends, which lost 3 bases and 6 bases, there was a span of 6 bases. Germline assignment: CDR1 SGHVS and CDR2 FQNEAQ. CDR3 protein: CASSFPANSPLHF. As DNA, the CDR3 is TGTGCCAGCAGCTTCCCAGCTAATTCACCCCTCCACTTT.

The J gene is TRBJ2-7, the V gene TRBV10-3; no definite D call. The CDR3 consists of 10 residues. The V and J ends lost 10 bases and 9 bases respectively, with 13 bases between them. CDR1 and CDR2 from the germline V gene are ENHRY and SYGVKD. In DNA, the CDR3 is TGTGCCAAAGACCCTCTCCGGCAGTACTTC. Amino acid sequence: CAKDPLRQYF.

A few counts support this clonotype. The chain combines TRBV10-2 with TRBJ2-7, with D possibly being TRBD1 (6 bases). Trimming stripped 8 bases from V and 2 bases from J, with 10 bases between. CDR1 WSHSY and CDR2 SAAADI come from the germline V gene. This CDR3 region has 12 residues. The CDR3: CASLTGTYEQYF. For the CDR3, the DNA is TGCGCCAGCCTGACAGGAACCTACGAGCAGTACTTC.

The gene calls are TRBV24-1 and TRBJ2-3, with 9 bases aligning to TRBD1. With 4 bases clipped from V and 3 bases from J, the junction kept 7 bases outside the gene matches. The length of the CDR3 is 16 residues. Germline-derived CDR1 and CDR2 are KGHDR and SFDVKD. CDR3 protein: CATSDRSDRGTDTQYF. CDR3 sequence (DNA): TGTGCCACCAGTGACCGCAGTGACAGGGGGACAGATACGCAGTATTTT.

CDR3 in amino acids: CSVEVGDSYGYTF. CDR3 sequence (DNA): TGCAGCGTTGAAGTAGGGGACAGCTATGGCTACACCTTC. This chain uses TRBV29-1 with TRBJ1-2; 7 nucleotides line up with TRBD1. The V segment lost 1 base and the J segment 4 bases; nucleotides outside the gene matches: 3. Germline V lookup: CDR1 SQVTM, CDR2 ANQGSEA. The CDR3 sequence is 13 residues long.